This TCR beta chain comes out of a study of blood T cell repertoires in COVID-19 (dated by TCRdb to 2018 to 2020). Some background on the complete study: Samples from collaborators originated in the United States, Italy and Spain and spanned both the acute and convalescent phases of COVID-19. The dataset comprised deeply sampled blood TCRbeta repertoires from subjects exposed to, actively infected with, or recovered from COVID-19. HLA class I and class II types, where available, came from metadata supplied by the sample provider rather than from assay-based typing. A de-identified subject ID, COVID-19 status, age in years and sex were almost always included in the sample metadata. A freely available public database, intended as a resource for researchers studying the immune response to SARS-CoV-2, is where the repertoires were released. The prospective study material was composed of cDNA or gDNA derived from T cells, B-cell-depleted T cells, or PBMCs. Samples were obtained from the ongoing ImmuneRACE study (first 160 participants) and from 1,254 subjects provided by 6 global collaborators. Study-wide conclusions, independent of this receptor: Clinical and demographic metadata were provided uncurated, with the amount varying by source and participant.

The CDR3 has 14 amino acids, counting the end cysteine and phenylalanine. Only the CDR3 part of the read is kept: 42 bases, read in frame from the first base. At the junction V is shortened by 5 bases and J by 1 base; bases outside the gene matches: 4. The germline V gene (reference sequence) yields GTSNPN for CDR1 and SVGIG for CDR2. Each collaborating institution followed its own protocols to collect whole blood in K2EDTA tubes. For TCRbeta analysis, collaborators shipped samples as frozen whole blood, isolated PBMCs, or DNA extracted from either of those sample types. TCRbeta CDR3 regions were amplified from genomic DNA using the immunoSEQ Assay, a bias-controlled multiplex PCR. The paper's processing steps were these. The number of nucleated cells in each sample was estimated from the amplification of reference gene primers within the assay. To quantify the absolute abundance of each unique TCRbeta CDR3 rearrangement, sequence reads were collapsed and filtered. Productive Simpson clonality was computed per sample as the square root of Simpson's diversity index over productive rearrangements. Imported from immuneACCESS, the table was reduced by TCRdb to in-frame sequences with V and J called. These copies leave out some clones; in studies compared against another copy, an unresolved V gene accounts for under half, and the cause of the remainder is not known. That table furnishes V, J and clone size, whereas the DNA furnished D and trimming. The sample profile shows about 330,000 clones; 70% to 90% of them were found once. The top ten clonotypes cover more than 6% of the sample.

Regarding this clone: The antigen it binds to is not known. No qualities accompany the bases; no much larger clone lies one base away.

The sequenced sample was peripheral blood. The chain is encoded by TRBV30 joined to TRBJ2-3, with 9 middle bases fitting TRBD2. The receptor's source is a human donor in a cohort sampled during active COVID-19. The nucleotide sequence is given as TGTGCCTGGCGAGCGGGGGGAGGCACAGATACGCAGTATTTT. Protein translation: CAWRAGGGTDTQYF.